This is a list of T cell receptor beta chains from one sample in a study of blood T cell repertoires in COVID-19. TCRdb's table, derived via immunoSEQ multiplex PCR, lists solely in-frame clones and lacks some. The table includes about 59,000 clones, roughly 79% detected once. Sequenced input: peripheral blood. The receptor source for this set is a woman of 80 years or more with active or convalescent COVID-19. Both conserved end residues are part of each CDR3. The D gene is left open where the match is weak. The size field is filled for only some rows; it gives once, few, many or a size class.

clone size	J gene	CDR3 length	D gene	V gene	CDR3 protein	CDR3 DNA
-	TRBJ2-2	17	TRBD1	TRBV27	CASSLFGQGAAGGELFF	TGTGCCAGCAGTTTATTCGGACAGGGGGCCGCGGGCGGGGAGCTGTTTTTT
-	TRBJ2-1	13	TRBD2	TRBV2	CAIPGLGVNEQFF	TGTGCCATCCCGGGACTAGGGGTAAATGAGCAGTTCTTC
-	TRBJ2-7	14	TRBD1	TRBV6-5	CASSSPRQGREQYF	TGTGCCAGCAGTTCTCCCCGACAGGGGAGGGAGCAGTACTTC
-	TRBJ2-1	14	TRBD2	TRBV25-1	CASSMPGGYNEQFF	TGTGCCAGCAGTATGCCGGGGGGCTACAATGAGCAGTTCTTC
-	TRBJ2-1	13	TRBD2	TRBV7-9	CASSGTSFYEQFF	TGTGCCAGCAGTGGGACTAGCTTCTATGAGCAGTTCTTC
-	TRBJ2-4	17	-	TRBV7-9	CASSLDTGGEAKNIQYF	TGTGCCAGCAGCTTAGATACGGGGGGCGAAGCCAAAAACATTCAGTACTTC
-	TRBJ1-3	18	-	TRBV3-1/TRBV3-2	CASSQDWRGAISGNTIYF	TGTGCCAGCAGCCAAGATTGGCGGGGGGCCATCTCTGGAAACACCATATATTTT
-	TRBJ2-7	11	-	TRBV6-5	CASRQGYEQYF	TGTGCCAGCAGGCAGGGCTACGAGCAGTACTTC
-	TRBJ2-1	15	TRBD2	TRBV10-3	CATKKTSGDLYEQFF	TGTGCCACCAAAAAGACTAGCGGGGACTTGTATGAGCAGTTCTTC
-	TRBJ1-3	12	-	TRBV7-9	CASSVLVNTIYF	TGTGCCAGCAGCGTCCTCGTAAACACCATATATTTT
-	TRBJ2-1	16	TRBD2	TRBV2	CASSARASGGGDEQFF	TGTGCCAGCAGTGCCCGGGCGAGCGGGGGCGGCGATGAGCAGTTCTTC
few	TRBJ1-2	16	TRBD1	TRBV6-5	CASSFRQGVKGYGYTF	TGTGCCAGCAGTTTCCGACAGGGAGTAAAGGGGTATGGCTACACCTTC
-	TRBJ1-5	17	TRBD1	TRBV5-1	CASSLVRDRGTNQPQHF	TGCGCCAGCAGCTTGGTTCGGGACAGGGGGACGAATCAGCCCCAGCATTTT
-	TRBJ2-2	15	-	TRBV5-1	CASSSTVLGTGELFF	TGCGCCAGCAGCTCTACCGTCCTCGGCACCGGGGAGCTGTTTTTT
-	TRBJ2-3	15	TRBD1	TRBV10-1	CASSAQGVGTDTQYF	TGCGCCAGCAGTGCCCAGGGGGTCGGCACAGATACGCAGTATTTT
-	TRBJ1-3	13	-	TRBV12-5	CASGLVEGNTIYF	TGTGCTAGTGGTTTGGTAGAGGGAAACACCATATATTTT
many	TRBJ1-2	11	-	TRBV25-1	CASSVNYGYTF	TGTGCCAGCAGTGTAAACTATGGCTACACCTTC
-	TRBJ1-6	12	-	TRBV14	CASSQVLSPLHF	TGTGCCAGCAGCCAAGTTCTTTCACCCCTCCACTTT
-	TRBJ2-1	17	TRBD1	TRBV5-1	CASSLGPGQNSYNEQFF	TGCGCCAGCAGCTTGGGGCCGGGACAGAACTCCTACAATGAGCAGTTCTTC
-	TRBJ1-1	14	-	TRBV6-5	CASSREGMDTEAFF	TGTGCCAGCAGTCGGGAAGGGATGGACACTGAAGCTTTCTTT
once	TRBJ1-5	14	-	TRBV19	CASTGGYSNQPQHF	TGTGCCAGTACGGGGGGATATAGCAATCAGCCCCAGCATTTT
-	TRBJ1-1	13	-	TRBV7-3	CASSLPGSTEAFF	TGTGCCAGCAGCTTACCGGGGTCCACTGAAGCTTTCTTT
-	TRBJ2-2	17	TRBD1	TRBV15	CATSRAPGQGIGGELFF	TGTGCCACCAGCAGAGCCCCGGGACAGGGTATTGGCGGGGAGCTGTTTTTT
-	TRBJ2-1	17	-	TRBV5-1	CASSLLPFRGSGNEQFF	TGCGCCAGCAGCTTGCTTCCTTTTCGGGGAAGTGGCAATGAGCAGTTCTTC
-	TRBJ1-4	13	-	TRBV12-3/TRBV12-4	CASSLGLNEKLFF	TGTGCCAGCAGTTTGGGCCTTAATGAAAAACTGTTTTTT
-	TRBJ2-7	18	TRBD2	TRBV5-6	CARSLTAGGPRSSYEQYF	TGTGCCCGCAGCTTGACGGCGGGGGGGCCTCGGAGCTCCTACGAGCAGTACTTC
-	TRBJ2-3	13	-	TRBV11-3	CASSFSAVEAQYF	TGTGCCAGCAGCTTTTCGGCCGTCGAGGCGCAGTATTTT
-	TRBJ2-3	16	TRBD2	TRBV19	CASSIGGGSGTDTQYF	TGTGCCAGTAGTATAGGGGGGGGTAGCGGAACAGATACGCAGTATTTT
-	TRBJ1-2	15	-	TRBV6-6	CASSYGFEGEDGYTF	TGTGCCAGCAGTTACGGATTTGAGGGTGAAGATGGCTACACCTTC
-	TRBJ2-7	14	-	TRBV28	CATLPSGKLYEQYF	TGTGCCACCCTCCCGTCAGGGAAATTGTACGAGCAGTACTTC
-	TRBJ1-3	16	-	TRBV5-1	CASSLESAGSGNTIYF	TGCGCCAGCAGCTTGGAGTCAGCGGGCTCTGGAAACACCATATATTTT
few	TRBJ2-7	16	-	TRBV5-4	CASSSGGPRGLYEQYF	TGTGCCAGCAGCTCAGGGGGGCCCCGAGGCCTCTACGAGCAGTACTTC
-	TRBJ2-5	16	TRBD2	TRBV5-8	CASSPRLAGIQETQYF	TGTGCCAGCAGCCCTCGACTAGCGGGGATCCAAGAGACCCAGTACTTC
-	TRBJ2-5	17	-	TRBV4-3	CASSQGAPAAIQETQYF	TGCGCCAGCAGCCAAGGGGCCCCAGCGGCGATCCAAGAGACCCAGTACTTC
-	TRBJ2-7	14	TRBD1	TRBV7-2	CASSFGDRAYEQYF	TGTGCCAGCAGCTTTGGGGACAGAGCCTACGAGCAGTACTTC
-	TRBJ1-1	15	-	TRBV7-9	CASSLKRGAYTEAFF	TGTGCCAGCAGCTTAAAGCGGGGGGCTTACACGGAAGCTTTCTTT
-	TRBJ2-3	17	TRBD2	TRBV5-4	CASSLLWGGGITDTQYF	TGTGCCAGCAGCCTCCTATGGGGCGGGGGTATCACAGATACGCAGTATTTT
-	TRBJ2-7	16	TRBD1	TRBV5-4	CASSLPGTGVRYEQYF	TGTGCCAGCAGCTTGCCAGGGACAGGGGTTAGGTACGAGCAGTACTTC
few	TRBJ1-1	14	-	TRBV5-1	CASTNTGLGTEAFF	TGCGCCAGCACAAACACAGGGTTGGGGACTGAAGCTTTCTTT
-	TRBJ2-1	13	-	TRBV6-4	CASSGELGEGQFF	TGTGCCAGCAGTGGAGAACTAGGCGAAGGGCAGTTCTTC
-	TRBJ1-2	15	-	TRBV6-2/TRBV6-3	CASSYGAREGYGYTF	TGTGCCAGCAGTTACGGTGCCAGGGAGGGCTATGGCTACACCTTC
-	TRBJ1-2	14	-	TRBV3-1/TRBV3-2	CASSPGSLGHGYTF	TGTGCCAGCAGCCCCGGCAGCCTGGGGCATGGCTACACCTTC
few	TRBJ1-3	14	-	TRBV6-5	CASSYRGSGNTIYF	TGTGCCAGCAGTTACCGCGGATCTGGAAACACCATATATTTT
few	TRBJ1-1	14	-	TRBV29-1	CSVARDSLNTEAFF	TGCAGCGTTGCTCGGGACTCCCTGAACACTGAAGCTTTCTTT
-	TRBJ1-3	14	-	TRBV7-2	CASSSQGSGNTIYF	TGTGCCAGCAGCTCACAGGGTTCTGGAAACACCATATATTTT
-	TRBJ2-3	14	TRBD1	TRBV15	CATSLEGGVDTQYF	TGTGCCACCAGCCTAGAAGGGGGCGTGGATACGCAGTATTTT
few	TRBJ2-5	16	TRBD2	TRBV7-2	CASSPQGASGGETQYF	TGTGCCAGCAGCCCCCAGGGCGCTAGCGGGGGGGAGACCCAGTACTTC
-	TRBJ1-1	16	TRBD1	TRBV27	CASSRGVARMNTEAFF	TGTGCCAGCAGCAGGGGGGTTGCCAGGATGAACACTGAAGCTTTCTTT
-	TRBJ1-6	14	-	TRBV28	CASSLTGFHSPLHF	TGTGCCAGCAGTTTAACGGGTTTTCATTCACCCCTCCACTTT
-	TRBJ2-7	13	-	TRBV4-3	CASSEGVDYEQYF	TGCGCCAGCAGCGAAGGCGTAGACTACGAGCAGTACTTC
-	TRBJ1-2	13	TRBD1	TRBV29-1	CSALRQGQSSYTF	TGCAGCGCCCTCCGACAGGGACAGTCAAGCTACACCTTC
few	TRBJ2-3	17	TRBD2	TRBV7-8	CASSATSGGLRTDTQYF	TGTGCCAGCAGCGCCACTAGCGGGGGGCTCCGCACAGATACGCAGTATTTT
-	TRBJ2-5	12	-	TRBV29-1	CSVEAGAETQYF	TGCAGCGTTGAAGCAGGGGCGGAGACCCAGTACTTC